Included here is one T cell receptor (beta chain) sequence, with context. What antigen it recognizes has not been identified. No quality values exist for individual bases; no much larger clone is one base distant. The CDR3 starts with the cysteine, ends with the phenylalanine, and has 15 residues. Only the CDR3 portion is preserved as DNA: 45 bases, with reading frame beginning at the first base. For CDR1 and CDR2, the germline V gene lists SNHLY and FYNNEI. Trimming takes 8 bases from V and 0 bases from J, and the germline ends sit 14 bases apart. The data stem from a study of shared clonotypes between healthy human individuals (dated by TCRdb to about 2020). Study-level background: The cohort included three men and two women between 18 and 49 years of age. For each donor, CD4 naive and CD4 memory were each run on three plates, CD8 naive on two plates, and CD8 memory on one plate. To estimate repertoire size and how much clonotype sharing occurs between individuals, the study deeply sequenced the blood TCR repertoires of roughly 5 healthy adults. Libraries were prepared and TCR repertoires were sequenced by different laboratories using diverse techniques, in order to increase sequencing depth and limit assay-specific biases. Leukapheresis yielded between about 0.9 and 9 billion PBMCs per donor. Broader findings and caveats from the paper: When four donors were compared, the shared fraction of clonotypes was approximately 5% for naive CD4, 3.5% to 4% for naive CD8, more than 2% for memory CD4, and 0.35% to 0.4% for memory CD8. Sampling was restricted to blood, and TCR repertoires in tissues likely differ from the TCR repertoires found in blood. Naive subsets generally had larger estimated clonotype richness than memory subsets did. Because the study included a small number of donors, the genetic and exposure-history diversity represented was limited. Based on pairwise subsampling, the degree of clonotype sharing among donors was expected to be affected by sequencing depth. Even with the large sequencing depth, rarefaction of the sorted-subset datasets indicated that sequencing was incomplete. Compared with non-shared clonotypes, clonotypes shared by all four sorted-subset donors had higher generation probabilities.

Healthy HIV-negative adults with no recently reported acute infections or vaccinations were included as donors. Every donor was a Caucasian adult residing in Nashville, Tennessee, USA. CD4+ T cells were enriched through magnetic negative selection, after which naive cells were positively selected on CD45RA and the remaining negative fraction served as the memory subset. Blood was collected by leukapheresis, and PBMCs were isolated by Ficoll-Histopaque density gradient centrifugation and then cryopreserved in liquid nitrogen vapor phase. Analytical flow cytometry was used to check the purity and quantity of every magnetically sorted T cell population. Each sorted fraction had its genomic DNA isolated and then quantified by UV absorbance on a Nanodrop 2000c. Using the deep immunoSEQ assay, multiplex PCR amplified TCR CDR3 regions from genomic DNA. Extracted genomic DNA from each cell subset was distributed evenly across all wells of several immunoSEQ 96-well plates, and each plate was treated as a replicate. Each replicate PCR for sorted subsets received roughly 0.2 ug genomic DNA, equal to tens of thousands of T cell genomes. Purified libraries were measured with a Qubit 3.0 fluorometer, size-checked on a Bioanalyzer 2100, and measured again with the KAPA Library Quantification kit. Every immunoSEQ 96-well plate was sequenced on a dedicated single-read 150-cycle Illumina NextSeq 550 flow cell. From the authors' description of their analysis: Because the immunoSEQ output held only junctional sequences and lacked quality scores, the filtering could not match the filtering applied to full-length reads. Sequences were annotated with PyIR, a Python wrapper for IgBLAST v1.9, using IMGT germline references to assign V/J genes and CDR3. Any read was removed if the V/J assignment was weak (E-value above 1e-6), the CDR3 was missing, or the read contained stop codons, out-of-frame junctions, or ambiguous translated residues. V3J clonotypes were defined by identical inferred V gene, J gene, and CDR3 amino acid sequence. The percentage overlap between two repertoires was calculated by dividing the number of shared unique clonotypes by the size of the smaller repertoire. RTK rarefaction, the Chao1 estimator, and Recon v2.1 estimates of unobserved clonotypes were used to assess repertoire richness. Generation probabilities for all TCRbeta clonotypes obtained by the gDNA method from a few donors were computed using OLGA. TCRdb holds this immuneACCESS table with in-frame rearrangements only. Some clones are missing; in checked studies, unresolved V genes explain under half, and the rest has no known cause. That table supplies the V and J calls and clone size; D and trimming were determined from the DNA. For this sample there are roughly 680,000 clones; around 70% appear just once. The top ten constitute about 1.8% of the sample.

This TCR came from a woman in her 30s in good health. The sequenced material came from memory CD4+ T cells sorted from blood. What the cell subset or site label conveys for this sample: CD45RA-negative fraction. This chain joins TRBV2 to TRBJ1-5; the D gene remains uncertain. The CDR3 has the sequence CASSQTEYSNQPQHF. DNA sequence: TGTGCCAGCTCCCAGACCGAATATAGCAATCAGCCCCAGCATTTT.